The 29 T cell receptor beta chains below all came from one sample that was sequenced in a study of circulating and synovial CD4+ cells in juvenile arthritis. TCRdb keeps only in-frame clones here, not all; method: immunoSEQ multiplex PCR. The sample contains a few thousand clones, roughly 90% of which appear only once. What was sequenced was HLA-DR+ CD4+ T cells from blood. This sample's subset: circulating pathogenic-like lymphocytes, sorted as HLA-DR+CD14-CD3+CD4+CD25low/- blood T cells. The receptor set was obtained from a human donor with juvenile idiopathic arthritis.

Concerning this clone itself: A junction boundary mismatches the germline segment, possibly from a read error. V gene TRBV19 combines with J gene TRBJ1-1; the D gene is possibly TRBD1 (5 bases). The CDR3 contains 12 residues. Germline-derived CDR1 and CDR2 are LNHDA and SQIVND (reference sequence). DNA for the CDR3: TGTGCCAGTAGTACCGACATTGGACAAGCGATATTT. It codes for CASSTDIGQAIF.

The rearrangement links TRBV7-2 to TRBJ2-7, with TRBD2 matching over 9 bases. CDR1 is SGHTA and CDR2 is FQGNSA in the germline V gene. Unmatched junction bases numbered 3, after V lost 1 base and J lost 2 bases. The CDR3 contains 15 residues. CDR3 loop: CASSLGSGGTYEQYF. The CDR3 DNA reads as TGTGCCAGCAGCTTAGGAAGCGGGGGGACCTACGAGCAGTACTTC.

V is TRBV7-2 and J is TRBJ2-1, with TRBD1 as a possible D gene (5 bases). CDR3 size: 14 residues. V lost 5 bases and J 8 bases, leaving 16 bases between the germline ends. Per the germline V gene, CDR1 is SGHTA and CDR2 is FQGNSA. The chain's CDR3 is CASSPVQGSYEQFF. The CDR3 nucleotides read TGTGCCAGCAGCCCGGTGCAGGGATCGTATGAGCAGTTCTTC.

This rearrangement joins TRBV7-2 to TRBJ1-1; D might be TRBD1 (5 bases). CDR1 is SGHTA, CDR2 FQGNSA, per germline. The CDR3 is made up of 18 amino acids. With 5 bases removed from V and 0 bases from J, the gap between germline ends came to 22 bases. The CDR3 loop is CASSIHRSSRYMNTEAFF. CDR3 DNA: TGTGCCAGCAGCATTCACAGGAGTAGTAGATACATGAACACTGAAGCTTTCTTT.

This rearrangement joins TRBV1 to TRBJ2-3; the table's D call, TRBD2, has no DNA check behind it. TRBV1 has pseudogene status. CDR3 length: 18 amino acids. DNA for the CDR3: TGCACCAGCAGCCAAGATCTGCCTAGGCGGGGGGCCACAGATACGCAGTATTTT. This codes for CTSSQDLPRRGATDTQYF.

CDR3 nucleotide sequence: TGTGCCAGCAGCTTAGCGACAGGGAATAATGAGCAGTTCTTC. It specifies CASSLATGNNEQFF. The V gene is TRBV7-9, the J gene TRBJ2-1; 7 bases are shared with TRBD1. The CDR3 is 14 residues long. The junction had 3 bases not matched to a gene; V was cut back by 0 bases and J by 7 bases. CDR1 SEHNR and CDR2 FQNEAQ come from the germline V gene (reference sequence).

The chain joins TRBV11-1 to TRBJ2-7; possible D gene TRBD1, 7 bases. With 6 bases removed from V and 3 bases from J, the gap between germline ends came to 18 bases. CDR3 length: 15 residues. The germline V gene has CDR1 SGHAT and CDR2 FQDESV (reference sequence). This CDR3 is CASSPGVQGGYEQYF. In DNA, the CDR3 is TGTGCCAGCAGTCCCGGCGTGCAGGGGGGCTACGAGCAGTACTTC.

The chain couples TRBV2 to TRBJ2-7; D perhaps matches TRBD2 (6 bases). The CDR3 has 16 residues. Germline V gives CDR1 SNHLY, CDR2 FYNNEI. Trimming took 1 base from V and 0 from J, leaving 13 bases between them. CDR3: CASSEDGGVVSYEQYF. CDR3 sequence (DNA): TGTGCCAGCAGTGAAGACGGCGGGGTTGTCTCCTACGAGCAGTACTTC.

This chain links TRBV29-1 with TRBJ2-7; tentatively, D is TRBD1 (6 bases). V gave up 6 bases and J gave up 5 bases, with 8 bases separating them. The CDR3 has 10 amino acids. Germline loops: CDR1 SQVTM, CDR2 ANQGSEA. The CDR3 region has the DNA TGCAGCGTCAGGGGCCACGAGCAGTACTTC. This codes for CSVRGHEQYF.

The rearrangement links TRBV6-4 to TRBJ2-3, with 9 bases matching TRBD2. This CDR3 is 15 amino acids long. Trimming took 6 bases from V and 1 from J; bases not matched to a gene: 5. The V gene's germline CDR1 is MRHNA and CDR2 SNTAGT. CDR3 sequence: CASRPRGGGTDTQYF. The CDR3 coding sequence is TGTGCCAGCAGACCCCGCGGGGGGGGCACAGATACGCAGTATTTT.

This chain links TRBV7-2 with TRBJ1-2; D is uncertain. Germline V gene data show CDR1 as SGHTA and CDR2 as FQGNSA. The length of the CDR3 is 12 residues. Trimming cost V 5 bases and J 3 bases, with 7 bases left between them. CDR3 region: CASSPLHYGYTF. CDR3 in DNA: TGTGCCAGCAGCCCCCTACACTATGGCTACACCTTC.

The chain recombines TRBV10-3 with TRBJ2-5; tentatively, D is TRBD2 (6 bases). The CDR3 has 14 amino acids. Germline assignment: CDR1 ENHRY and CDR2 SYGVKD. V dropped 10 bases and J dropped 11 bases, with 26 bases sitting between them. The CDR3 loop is CATGTGGRTYKQYF. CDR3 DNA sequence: TGTGCCACCGGCACAGGAGGGCGGACCTACAAGCAGTACTTC.

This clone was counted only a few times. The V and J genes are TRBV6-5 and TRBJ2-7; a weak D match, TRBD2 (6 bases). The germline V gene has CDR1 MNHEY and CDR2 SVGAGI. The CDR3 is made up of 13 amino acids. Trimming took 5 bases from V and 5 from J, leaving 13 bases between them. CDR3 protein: CASSPSGVDEQYF. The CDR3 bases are TGTGCCAGCAGTCCCTCGGGGGTTGACGAGCAGTACTTC.

The CDR3 here is CASGIHSRGGAEQFF. CDR3 nucleotide sequence: TGTGCTAGTGGTATCCATTCGCGGGGGGGCGCTGAGCAGTTCTTC. The chain combines TRBV12-5 with TRBJ2-1, with 9 bases lining up with TRBD2. From germline, CDR1 is LGHNT and CDR2 FRNRAP. V was pared by 5 bases and J by 9 bases, with 11 bases of the junction left unmatched. This CDR3 is 15 amino acids long.

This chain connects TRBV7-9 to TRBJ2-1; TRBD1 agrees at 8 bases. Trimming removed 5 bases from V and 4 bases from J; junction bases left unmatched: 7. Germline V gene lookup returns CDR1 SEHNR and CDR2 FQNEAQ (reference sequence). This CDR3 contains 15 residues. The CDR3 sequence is CASSRGQGGYNEQFF. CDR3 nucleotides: TGTGCCAGCAGCCGAGGACAGGGAGGATACAATGAGCAGTTCTTC.

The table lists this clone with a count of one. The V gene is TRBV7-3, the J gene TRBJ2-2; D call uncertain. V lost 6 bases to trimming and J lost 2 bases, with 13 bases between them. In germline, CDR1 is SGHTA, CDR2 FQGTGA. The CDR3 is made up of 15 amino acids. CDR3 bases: TGTGCCAGCAGATTTTCTGGCCCTAACACCGGGGAGCTGTTTTTT. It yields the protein CASRFSGPNTGELFF.

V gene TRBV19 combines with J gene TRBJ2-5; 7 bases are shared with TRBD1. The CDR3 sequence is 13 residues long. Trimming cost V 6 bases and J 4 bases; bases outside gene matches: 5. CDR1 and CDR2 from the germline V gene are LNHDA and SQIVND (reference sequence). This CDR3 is CASRARGSETQYF. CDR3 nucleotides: TGTGCCAGTAGGGCCAGGGGGTCAGAGACCCAGTACTTC. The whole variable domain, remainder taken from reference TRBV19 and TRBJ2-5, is DGGITQSPKYLFRKEGQNVTLSCEQNLNHDAMYWYRQDPGQGLRLIYYSQIVNDFQKGDIAEGYSVSREKKESFPLTVTSAQKNPTAFYLCASRARGSETQYFGPGTRLLVL.

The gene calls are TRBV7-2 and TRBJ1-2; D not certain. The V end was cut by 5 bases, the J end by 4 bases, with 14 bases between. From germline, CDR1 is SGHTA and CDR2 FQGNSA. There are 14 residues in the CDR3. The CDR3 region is CASSPMGARYGYTF. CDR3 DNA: TGTGCCAGCAGCCCCATGGGAGCTCGCTATGGCTACACCTTC.

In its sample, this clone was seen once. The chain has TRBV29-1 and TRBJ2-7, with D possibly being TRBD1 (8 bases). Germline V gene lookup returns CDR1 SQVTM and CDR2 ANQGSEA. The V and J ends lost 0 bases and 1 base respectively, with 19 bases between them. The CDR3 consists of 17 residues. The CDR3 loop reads CSVEDRRGTGRSYEQYF. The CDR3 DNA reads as TGCAGCGTTGAAGATCGGCGGGGGACAGGCCGATCCTACGAGCAGTACTTC.

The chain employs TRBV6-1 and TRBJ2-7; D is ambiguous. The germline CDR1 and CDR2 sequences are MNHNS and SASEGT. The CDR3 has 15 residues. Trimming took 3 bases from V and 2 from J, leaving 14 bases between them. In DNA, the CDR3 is TGTGCCAGCAGTGATCCTTCCCGTGGAGCCTACGAGCAGTACTTC. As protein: CASSDPSRGAYEQYF.

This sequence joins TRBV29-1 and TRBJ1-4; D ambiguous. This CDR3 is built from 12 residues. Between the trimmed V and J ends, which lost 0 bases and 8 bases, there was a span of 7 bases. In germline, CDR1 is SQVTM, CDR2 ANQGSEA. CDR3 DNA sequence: TGCAGCGTTGAAGAGACGGGAGAAAAACTGTTTTTT. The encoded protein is CSVEETGEKLFF.

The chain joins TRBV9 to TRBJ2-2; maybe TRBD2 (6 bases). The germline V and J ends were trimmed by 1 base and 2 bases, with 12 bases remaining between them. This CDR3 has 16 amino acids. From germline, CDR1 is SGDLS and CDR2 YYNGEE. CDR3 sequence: CASSVWASVNTGELFF. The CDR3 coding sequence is TGTGCCAGCAGCGTATGGGCTAGCGTTAACACCGGGGAGCTGTTTTTT.

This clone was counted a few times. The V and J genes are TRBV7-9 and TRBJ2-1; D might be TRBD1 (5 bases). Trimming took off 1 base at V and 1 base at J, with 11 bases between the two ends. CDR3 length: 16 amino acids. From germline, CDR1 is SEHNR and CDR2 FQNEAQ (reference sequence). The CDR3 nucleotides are TGTGCCAGCAGCTTAGATCCAGGGTTATCCTACAATGAGCAGTTCTTC. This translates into CASSLDPGLSYNEQFF.

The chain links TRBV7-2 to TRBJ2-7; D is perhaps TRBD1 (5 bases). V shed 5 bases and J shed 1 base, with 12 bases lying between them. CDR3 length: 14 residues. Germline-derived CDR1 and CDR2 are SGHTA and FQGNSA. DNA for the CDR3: TGTGCCAGCAGCGCCTCCGCAGGGTCCTACGAGCAGTACTTC. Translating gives CASSASAGSYEQYF.

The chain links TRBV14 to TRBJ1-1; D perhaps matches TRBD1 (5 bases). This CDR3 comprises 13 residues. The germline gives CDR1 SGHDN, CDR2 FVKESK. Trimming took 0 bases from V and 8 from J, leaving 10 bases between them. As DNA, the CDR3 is TGTGCCAGCAGCCAAGAATTTTGGACAGAAGCTTTCTTT. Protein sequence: CASSQEFWTEAFF.

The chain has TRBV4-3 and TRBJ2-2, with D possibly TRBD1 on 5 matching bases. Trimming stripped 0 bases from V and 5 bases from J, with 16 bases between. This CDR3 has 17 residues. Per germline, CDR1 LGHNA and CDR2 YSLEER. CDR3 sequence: CASSQDSFQGRTGELFF. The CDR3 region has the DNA TGCGCCAGCAGCCAAGATTCGTTCCAGGGTCGGACCGGGGAGCTGTTTTTT.

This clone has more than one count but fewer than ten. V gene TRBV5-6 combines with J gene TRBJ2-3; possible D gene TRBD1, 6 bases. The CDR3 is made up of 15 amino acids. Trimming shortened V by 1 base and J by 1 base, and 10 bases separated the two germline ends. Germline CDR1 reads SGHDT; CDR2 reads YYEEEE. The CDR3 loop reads CASSLRQAGTDTQYF. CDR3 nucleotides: TGTGCCAGCAGCTTGAGACAGGCAGGCACAGATACGCAGTATTTT.

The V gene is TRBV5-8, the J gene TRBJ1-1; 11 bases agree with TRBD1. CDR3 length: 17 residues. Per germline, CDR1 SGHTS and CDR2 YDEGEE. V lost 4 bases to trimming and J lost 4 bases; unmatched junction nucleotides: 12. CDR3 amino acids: CASSTGQGAMIGTEAFF. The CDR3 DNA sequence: TGTGCCAGCAGCACTGGACAGGGGGCGATGATAGGCACTGAAGCTTTCTTT.

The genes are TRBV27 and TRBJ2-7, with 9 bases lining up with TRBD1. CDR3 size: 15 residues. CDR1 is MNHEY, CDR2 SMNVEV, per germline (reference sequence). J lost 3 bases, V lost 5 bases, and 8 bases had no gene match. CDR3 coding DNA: TGTGCCAGCAGTCGTCGACCGGGACAGGGCTACGAGCAGTACTTC. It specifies CASSRRPGQGYEQYF.